This T cell receptor (beta chain) was sequenced during a study of blood T cell repertoires in COVID-19. Study-wide context: PBMCs, B-cell-depleted T cells, or T cells provided the cDNA or gDNA that made up the material.

In the original analysis: Reference gene primer amplification gave nucleated cell count estimates. Using immunoSEQ multiplex PCR, the repertoire was profiled, and TCRdb retains in-frame clones only, with some absent. Clonal size and the V and J genes are those of that table, whereas D and trimming came from the DNA. Of about 390,000 clones detected, about 86% appear once; the ten largest clones hold 10%. After removal of 2 bases from V and 4 bases from J, the junction contained 16 bases not matched to a gene. This CDR3 is 18 amino acids long. Germline V CDR1 and CDR2: KGHSH, LQKENI. The rearrangement links TRBV18 to TRBJ1-2, with TRBD1 matching over 7 bases. The TCR originated in a woman aged 50 to 60 who had recovered from COVID-19. Sequencing was performed on PBMCs or T cells enriched from blood (not recorded which). As DNA, the CDR3 is TGTGCCAGCTCACCAAAGGAAGTCAAGGGGGCGCTGGGCTATGGCTACACCTTC. It yields the protein CASSPKEVKGALGYGYTF.